This T cell receptor (beta chain) is drawn from a study of blood T cell repertoires in COVID-19. The V end was cut by 1 base, the J end by 7 bases, with 20 bases between. The germline gives CDR1 SGHTA, CDR2 FQGTGA. This CDR3 has 16 residues. Sequencing was performed with immunoSEQ multiplex PCR; in TCRdb, only in-frame clones are kept and a portion is missing. The sample carries about 210,000 clones, 84% recorded once. Material for sequencing was peripheral blood. The chain joins TRBV7-3 to TRBJ2-7; no firm D call. This sequence was found in a woman aged 50 to 60 with active or convalescent COVID-19. The CDR3 sequence is CASSLIYTDRPREQYF. In DNA form, the CDR3 reads TGTGCCAGCAGCTTAATATATACAGACCGCCCCAGGGAGCAGTACTTC.